This T cell receptor (beta chain) is drawn from a study of PD-1 blockade in classical Hodgkin lymphoma. General observations from the study: Diminished baseline TCR diversity has been reported in newly diagnosed patients relative to healthy donors. CD4+ TCR diversity climbed significantly by C4D1, unlike CD8+ TCR diversity. Some patients began nivolumab under 1 year after ASCT. These patients were excluded from later analyses.

Profiled with immunoSEQ multiplex PCR; TCRdb holds only in-frame clones, not every one. The sample has about 90,000 clones, approximately 90% seen once. As to this clone: What it binds is unknown.

The time point here: cycle 4 day 1 (C4D1), after more than five weeks of nivolumab. Every single patient, without exception, relapsed after autologous stem cell transplantation, and brentuximab vedotin exposure varied. Complete response, partial response or progressive disease was recorded as best response. The sample here was peripheral blood mononuclear cells (PBMCs), taken before the fourth cycle of nivolumab. The sequence derives from a human donor with classical Hodgkin lymphoma.

The CDR3 DNA sequence: TGTGCCAGCAGCGCTAGCAAGGGCTGGGGGGAGCTGTTTTTT. Protein sequence: CASSASKGWGELFF. V is TRBV9 and J is TRBJ2-2, with D maybe TRBD2 (5 bases). Germline values: CDR1 SGDLS, CDR2 YYNGEE. V lost 3 bases and J 8 bases, leaving 14 bases between the germline ends. The CDR3 runs 14 residues. The complete variable domain, with remaining parts taken from reference TRBV9 and TRBJ2-2, reads DSGVTQTPKHLITATGQRVTLRCSPRSGDLSVYWYQQSLDQGLQFLIQYYNGEERAKGNILERFSAQQFPDLHSELNLSSLELGDSALYFCASSASKGWGELFFGEGSRLTVL.